The sequence of this T cell receptor (beta chain) was determined in a study of metastatic and nonmetastatic thyroid tumors. Across the whole study: Repertoire comparison spanned blood and tumor or nodule tissue of malignant and benign thyroid patients.

The germline CDR1 and CDR2 sequences are SGHDN and FVKESK. The CDR3 length is 16 residues. TCRdb ran MiXCR on the PCR reads. Here the sample spans 15,000 to 20,000 clones, about a third being singletons. As regards this clone: The junction shows a germline mismatch at one end, possibly a read error.

Patients were all untreated before their thyroid surgery. The chain combines TRBV14 with TRBJ2-6, with D possibly being TRBD1 (5 bases). Sequencing input: tumor tissue. This clonotype was sampled from a male donor with papillary thyroid cancer or a benign thyroid nodule (not recorded which). Some clones in this sample may be carry-over from other donors' samples. The CDR3: CASSLVPGYGAYVLTF. The CDR3 nucleotides are TGTGCCAGCAGCCTAGTTCCGGGCTATGGGGCCTACGTCCTGACTTTC.